Shown below are 23 T cell receptor beta chains from a single sample sequenced in a study of T cells in localized non-small cell lung cancer. TCRdb's copy holds only in-frame clones and misses some; the assay was immunoSEQ multiplex PCR. The repertoire holds over 25,000 clones, with roughly 91% as singletons. The sample in question was peripheral blood, obtained before any cancer treatment. All receptors derive from a woman between 35 and 75 years old with stage I lung adenocarcinoma.

This chain connects TRBV7-2 to TRBJ1-2; D is perhaps TRBD1 (5 bases). Trimming left V 10 bases short and J 5 bases short, with 20 bases between. Germline V gene data show CDR1 as SGHTA and CDR2 as FQGNSA. This CDR3 spans 14 amino acids. DNA for the CDR3: TGTGCCACCGGAAGAGGGACCGACTATTATGGCTACACCTTC. Translation gives CATGRGTDYYGYTF.

V is TRBV29-1 and J is TRBJ2-7, with TRBD2 identical over 9 bases. The V segment lost 7 bases and the J segment 0 bases; nucleotides outside the gene matches: 7. The CDR3 spans 14 residues. Germline CDR1 and CDR2: SQVTM and ANQGSEA. CDR3 bases: TGCAGCGCCCGACTAGCGGCCCACTCCTACGAGCAGTACTTC. It translates to CSARLAAHSYEQYF.

The chain uses TRBV7-2 and TRBJ1-5, with 8 positions matching TRBD1. The V gene's germline CDR1 is SGHTA and CDR2 FQGNSA. Unmatched junction bases numbered 1, after V lost 3 bases and J lost 0 bases. This CDR3 region has 15 residues. CDR3 coding DNA: TGTGCCAGCAGCTTTACAGGGGGTAGCAATCAGCCCCAGCATTTT. Translation: CASSFTGGSNQPQHF.

The table lists this clone with a count of one. The chain couples TRBV7-9 to TRBJ2-3, with 7 bases lining up with TRBD2. Germline V gene sequence: CDR1 SEHNR, CDR2 FQNEAQ (reference sequence). V trimming: 3 bases; J trimming: 2 bases; junction bases outside the gene matches: 8. The CDR3 is 16 residues long. DNA of the CDR3: TGTGCCAGCAGCTTGAGGCGGGAGTCCGACACAGATACGCAGTATTTT. Translation gives CASSLRRESDTDTQYF.

The chain combines TRBV6-5 with TRBJ2-7; 11 nucleotides match TRBD2. This CDR3 region has 15 residues. V shed 8 bases, J shed 1 base, and the junction held 7 bases outside the gene matches. The germline gives CDR1 MNHEY, CDR2 SVGAGI. CDR3 DNA sequence: TGTGCCAGCTTATTAGCGGGAGGGCCATCCTACGAGCAGTACTTC. Its translation: CASLLAGGPSYEQYF.

J is TRBJ1-2 and V is TRBV7-2; D call uncertain. CDR1 and CDR2 (germline): SGHTA, FQGNSA. The germline V and J ends were trimmed by 5 bases and 2 bases, with 18 bases remaining between them. The CDR3 consists of 16 residues. The CDR3 sequence is CASSPFDEALNYGYTF. CDR3 nucleotide sequence: TGTGCCAGCAGCCCCTTTGATGAAGCTCTCAACTATGGCTACACCTTC.

V is TRBV6-6 and J is TRBJ2-7; TRBD2 might be the D (5 bases). Looked up from germline, CDR1 is MNHNY and CDR2 is SVGAGI (reference sequence). This CDR3 spans 13 amino acids. V lost 4 bases and J 2 bases, leaving 9 bases between the germline ends. The CDR3 sequence: CASSSRGTYEQYF. The DNA for the CDR3 is TGTGCCAGCAGTTCCCGGGGTACCTACGAGCAGTACTTC.

This clone was counted a few times. The chain employs TRBV28 and TRBJ2-3; 9 bases align to TRBD2. The CDR3 is made up of 17 amino acids. The germline gives CDR1 MDHEN, CDR2 SYDVKM. V was pared by 6 bases and J by 5 bases, with 15 bases of the junction left unmatched. The CDR3 here is CASRLAGSVGYRDTQYF. The CDR3 DNA reads as TGTGCCAGCAGGCTAGCGGGGTCCGTAGGGTATAGAGATACGCAGTATTTT. The whole variable domain, remainder taken from reference TRBV28 and TRBJ2-3, is DVKVTQSSRYLVKRTGEKVFLECVQDMDHENMFWYRQDPGLGLRLIYFSYDVKMKEKGDIPEGYSVSREKKERFSLILESASTNQTSMYLCASRLAGSVGYRDTQYFGPGTRLTVL.

The chain couples TRBV6-4 to TRBJ1-1; maybe TRBD1 (5 bases). Trimming removed 3 bases at V and 5 bases at J, with 10 bases between. The CDR3 length is 13 residues. Germline CDR1 MRHNA, CDR2 SNTAGT. CDR3 sequence reads: CASSEGERTEAFF. The CDR3 DNA follows: TGTGCCAGCAGTGAAGGGGAAAGGACTGAAGCTTTCTTT.

The chain combines TRBV11-3 with TRBJ2-3; TRBD2 is a possible D gene (6 bases). The germline gives CDR1 SGHNT, CDR2 YENEEA. The CDR3 has 16 residues. V dropped 2 bases and J dropped 0 bases, with 12 bases sitting between them. CDR3 amino acids: CASSLILASSTDTQYF. The CDR3 DNA is TGTGCCAGCAGCTTAATTCTAGCGTCTAGCACAGATACGCAGTATTTT.

The chain links TRBV5-4 to TRBJ2-2; 7 nucleotides align to TRBD2. Losses at the gene ends were 4 bases for V and 0 bases for J; bases not matched to a gene: 3. CDR1 is SGHNT and CDR2 is YYREEE in the germline V gene (reference sequence). This CDR3 is built from 15 residues. The chain's CDR3 is CASSPLASNTGELFF. The CDR3 region has the DNA TGTGCCAGCAGCCCACTAGCGTCGAACACCGGGGAGCTGTTTTTT.

The chain combines TRBV7-7 with TRBJ1-5; 9 bases agree with TRBD1. CDR3 length: 18 residues. CDR1 and CDR2 (germline): SSHAT, FNYEAQ (reference sequence). Losses at the gene ends were 2 bases for V and 0 bases for J; bases not matched to a gene: 8. CDR3 coding DNA: TGTGCCAGCAGCTTACCCGGACAGGGGTATAATAGCAATCAGCCCCAGCATTTT. Translating gives CASSLPGQGYNSNQPQHF.

This clone was counted a single time. The rearrangement joins TRBV5-1 to TRBJ1-1; unclear D gene. CDR3 length equals 13 residues. CDR1 is SGHRS and CDR2 is YFSETQ in the germline V gene. Trimming shortened V by 0 bases and J by 3 bases, and 6 bases separated the two germline ends. CDR3 sequence (DNA): TGCGCCAGCAGCTTGGGTCGGGACACTGAAGCTTTCTTT. Its protein product is CASSLGRDTEAFF.

This chain links TRBV6-5 with TRBJ2-5; D is ambiguous. V lost 5 bases and J lost 5, with 12 bases in between. The CDR3 loop spans 13 amino acids. The germline V gene encodes CDR1 MNHEY and CDR2 SVGAGI. The CDR3 sequence: CASSRRLGETQYF. The CDR3 bases are TGTGCCAGCAGTCGACGCCTGGGCGAGACCCAGTACTTC.

The genes are TRBV7-2 and TRBJ2-4, with TRBD2 identical over 11 bases. There are 18 residues in the CDR3. V dropped 4 bases and J dropped 2; count of bases not matched to a gene: 10. Germline assignment: CDR1 SGHTA and CDR2 FQGNSA. The CDR3 loop reads CASSSGLTSGVTKNIQYF. Here the CDR3 DNA reads TGTGCCAGCAGCTCGGGGTTGACTAGCGGGGTGACCAAAAACATTCAGTACTTC. The variable domain in full, completed from reference TRBV7-2 and TRBJ2-4, reads GAGVSQSPSNKVTEKGKDVELRCDPISGHTALYWYRQSLGQGLEFLIYFQGNSAPDKSGLPSDRFSAERTGGSVSTLTIQRTQQEDSAVYLCASSSGLTSGVTKNIQYFGAGTRLSVL.

The chain is built from TRBV5-5 and TRBJ1-2; 7 positions match TRBD1. Germline trimming cut 6 bases from V and 3 bases from J; bases unmatched to any gene: 5. The CDR3 is 13 residues long. Germline V gene lookup returns CDR1 SGHKS and CDR2 YYEKEE (reference sequence). CDR3 amino acids: CASIEGADYGYTF. DNA for the CDR3: TGTGCCAGCATAGAGGGGGCAGACTATGGCTACACCTTC.

This chain links TRBV5-8 with TRBJ2-5, with a weak D call TRBD2 (6 bases). In germline, CDR1 is SGHTS, CDR2 YDEGEE. Between the trimmed V and J ends, which lost 3 bases and 7 bases, there was a span of 13 bases. The CDR3 consists of 13 residues. The CDR3 protein is CASSSRVGGTQYF. CDR3 DNA: TGTGCCAGCAGCTCGCGGGTCGGGGGGACCCAGTACTTC.

The chain joins TRBV5-4 to TRBJ2-7; 7 bases line up with TRBD1. Germline CDR1 is SGHNT and CDR2 is YYREEE (reference sequence). The V segment lost 4 bases and the J segment 2 bases; nucleotides outside the gene matches: 3. This CDR3 comprises 13 residues. CDR3 bases: TGTGCCAGCAGCGCCGGGACAGCCTACGAGCAGTACTTC. Translated: CASSAGTAYEQYF.

The chain is built from TRBV11-2 and TRBJ1-3, with D possibly being TRBD1 (6 bases). Germline-derived CDR1 and CDR2 are SGHAT and FQNNGV. CDR3 length: 15 amino acids. V lost 2 bases, J lost 4 bases, and 12 bases lay in between. The CDR3 DNA reads as TGTGCCAGCAGCTTATTAGCAGGGGCAGGAAACACCATATATTTT. Translating it yields CASSLLAGAGNTIYF.

The V call is TRBV7-2, the J call TRBJ1-4; 7 positions agree with TRBD1. This CDR3 has 15 amino acids. Germline-derived CDR1 and CDR2 are SGHTA and FQGNSA. V was pared by 3 bases and J by 8 bases, with 9 bases of the junction left unmatched. The CDR3 coding sequence is TGTGCCAGCAGCTTTGCTCCCCAGGGGGAGGAAAAACTGTTTTTT. It translates to CASSFAPQGEEKLFF.

V is TRBV18 and J is TRBJ1-1; possible D gene TRBD1, 6 bases. The CDR3 contains 16 residues. Looked up from germline, CDR1 is KGHSH and CDR2 is LQKENI. V shed 3 bases and J shed 4 bases, with 18 bases lying between them. As DNA, the CDR3 is TGTGCCAGCTCACCTAATCCTATTAGGGGGGGCACTGAAGCTTTCTTT. Translated: CASSPNPIRGGTEAFF.

The sample holds a few counts of this clone. V gene TRBV5-8 combines with J gene TRBJ2-7; D gene ambiguous. Germline-derived CDR1 and CDR2 are SGHTS and YDEGEE. CDR3 length: 13 residues. Trimming left V 0 bases short and J 6 bases short, with 10 bases between. DNA for the CDR3: TGTGCCAGCAGCTTGGCCATGAACGGCGAGCAGTACTTC. This gives the protein CASSLAMNGEQYF.

This chain connects TRBV7-6 to TRBJ2-7, with a weak D call TRBD1 (6 bases). Trimming stripped 5 bases from V and 7 bases from J, with 15 bases between. The CDR3 runs to 13 residues. Germline-derived CDR1 and CDR2 are SGHVS and FNYEAQ. The CDR3 is CASSVSQGLEQYF. In nucleotides, the CDR3 is TGTGCCAGCAGCGTCTCACAGGGTCTTGAGCAGTACTTC. Variable domain in full (rest from reference TRBV7-6 and TRBJ2-7): GAGVSQSPRYKVTKRGQDVALRCDPISGHVSLYWYRQALGQGPEFLTYFNYEAQQDKSGLPNDRFSAERPEGSISTLTIQRTEQRDSAMYRCASSVSQGLEQYFGPGTRLTVT.